Presented here are 23 T cell receptor beta chains from one specimen sequenced in a study of lymphopenia after photon versus proton radiotherapy. TCRdb's copy holds only in-frame clones and misses some; the assay was immunoSEQ multiplex PCR. In the table there are fewer than 30,000 clones, 83% of which are singletons. The source was peripheral blood, collected from a patient treated with photon-based radiotherapy. Receptors originate from a woman aged 45-60 years with pancreatic cancer.

The CDR3, as DNA: TGTGCCAGTAGTCCAGGGACAGAGCAAGAGACCCAGTACTTC. It translates to CASSPGTEQETQYF. The chain carries TRBV19 and TRBJ2-5; the match to TRBD1 covers 7 bases. V lost 5 bases to trimming and J lost 2 bases; unmatched junction nucleotides: 5. The CDR3 covers 14 residues. Germline V lookup: CDR1 LNHDA, CDR2 SQIVND (reference sequence).

The V gene is TRBV19, the J gene TRBJ2-4; TRBD1 agrees at 10 bases. The CDR3 has 15 amino acids. J gave up 5 bases and V 4 bases, and 5 bases lay outside the gene matches. Germline CDR1 LNHDA, CDR2 SQIVND (reference sequence). In nucleotides, the CDR3 is TGTGCCAGTAGTACGGGACAGGGGAGGCAAAACATTCAGTACTTC. Encoded protein: CASSTGQGRQNIQYF.

The CDR3 nucleotides are TGTGCCAGCACTTGGCTAAGTGAAGCTTTCTTT. It codes for CASTWLSEAFF. V gene TRBV6-1 combines with J gene TRBJ1-1; D is uncertain. The CDR3 spans 11 residues. The germline V gene encodes CDR1 MNHNS and CDR2 SASEGT. The germline V and J ends were trimmed by 7 bases and 7 bases, with 10 bases remaining between them.

The chain joins TRBV5-5 to TRBJ1-1, with D tentatively TRBD1 (6 bases). The CDR3 totals 15 residues. The V end was cut by 0 bases, the J end by 7 bases, with 16 bases between. CDR1 is SGHKS and CDR2 is YYEKEE in the germline V gene (reference sequence). CDR3 bases: TGTGCCAGCAGCTTGGCAGCAGGGGCTAACTATGAAGCTTTCTTT. This translates into CASSLAAGANYEAFF.

The genes are TRBV4-3 and TRBJ2-7; either TRBD1 or TRBD2 may fit D (5 bases each). V lost 1 base to trimming and J lost 2 bases, with 12 bases between them. Germline V CDR1 and CDR2: LGHNA, YSLEER. The CDR3 loop spans 15 amino acids. The CDR3 DNA sequence: TGCGCCAGCAGCCAAGTAGGGGACGATACCTACGAGCAGTACTTC. This translates into CASSQVGDDTYEQYF.

The genes are TRBV27 and TRBJ2-2; D unresolved. The CDR3 is 15 residues long. Germline lookup yields CDR1 MNHEY and CDR2 SMNVEV (reference sequence). The V end was cut by 7 bases, the J end by 0 bases, with 12 bases between. The DNA of the CDR3 is TGTGCCAGCACCCCCGGGTTCGCGAACACCGGGGAGCTGTTTTTT. This gives the protein CASTPGFANTGELFF.

The chain couples TRBV28 to TRBJ1-2; 11 bases agree with TRBD1. This CDR3 region has 13 residues. Germline-derived CDR1 and CDR2 are MDHEN and SYDVKM. After removal of 9 bases from V and 3 bases from J, the junction contained 3 bases not matched to a gene. CDR3 amino acids: CASGTGGYYGYTF. In DNA, the CDR3 is TGTGCCAGTGGGACAGGGGGTTACTATGGCTACACCTTC.

The chain employs TRBV6-6 and TRBJ2-7; D might be TRBD1 (6 bases). Looked up from germline, CDR1 is MNHNY and CDR2 is SVGAGI (reference sequence). The CDR3 spans 12 residues. Trimming removed 11 bases at V and 1 base at J, with 12 bases between. The CDR3 sequence: CAAGRGSYEQYF. The CDR3 DNA follows: TGTGCCGCTGGCAGGGGTTCCTACGAGCAGTACTTC.

The genes are TRBV7-2 and TRBJ2-5, with a tentative D call TRBD2 (6 bases). V was pared by 3 bases and J by 2 bases, with 13 bases between. Per germline, CDR1 SGHTA and CDR2 FQGNSA. CDR3 size: 15 residues. DNA for the CDR3: TGTGCCAGCAGCTTGCAGACTAGTTGGCAAGAGACCCAGTACTTC. Its translation is CASSLQTSWQETQYF.

The chain has TRBV27 and TRBJ1-4, with 8 bases identical to TRBD1. The CDR3 has 20 residues. CDR1 MNHEY and CDR2 SMNVEV come from the germline V gene (reference sequence). V lost 5 bases, J lost 0 bases, and 17 bases stayed unmatched. The CDR3 region has the DNA TGTGCCAGCAGTCCATCCAGACAGGGGTCCCCACTTGCAACTAATGAAAAACTGTTTTTT. This sequence encodes CASSPSRQGSPLATNEKLFF.

The chain links TRBV5-1 to TRBJ2-7, with TRBD1 matching 9 bases. Germline assignment: CDR1 SGHRS and CDR2 YFSETQ. The J segment lost 4 bases and the V segment lost 2 bases, leaving 7 bases of the junction unmatched. This CDR3 has 15 residues. Written as DNA, the CDR3 is TGCGCCAGCAGCTTAAGCACCGGGACAGGGTACGAGCAGTACTTC. As protein: CASSLSTGTGYEQYF.

This rearrangement joins TRBV7-2 to TRBJ2-5, with D possibly matching TRBD1 (6 bases). Germline lookup yields CDR1 SGHTA and CDR2 FQGNSA. The CDR3 covers 14 residues. V lost 5 bases to trimming and J lost 2 bases, with 12 bases between them. CDR3: CASSQTGKQETQYF. The DNA of the CDR3 is TGTGCCAGCAGCCAAACAGGGAAGCAAGAGACCCAGTACTTC.

This chain joins TRBV28 and TRBJ2-7; possibly TRBD1 for D (7 bases). CDR3 length: 14 amino acids. Trimming shortened V by 3 bases and J by 3 bases, and 12 bases separated the two germline ends. The germline V gene has CDR1 MDHEN and CDR2 SYDVKM. The CDR3 sequence: CASSLEGAFYEQYF. CDR3 bases: TGTGCCAGCAGTTTGGAGGGGGCGTTCTACGAGCAGTACTTC.

The V gene is TRBV11-2, the J gene TRBJ2-1; D gene uncertain. Germline V gene data show CDR1 as SGHAT and CDR2 as FQNNGV. V was clipped by 5 bases and J by 3 bases, with 8 bases between them. The CDR3 spans 13 residues. This CDR3 is CASSLLDYNEQFF. The CDR3 DNA follows: TGTGCCAGCAGCCTCCTCGACTACAATGAGCAGTTCTTC.

The rearrangement links TRBV7-2 to TRBJ2-7; no firm D call. V was shortened by 5 bases and J by 4 bases, with 12 bases between the two germline ends. The CDR3 totals 13 residues. Germline CDR1 reads SGHTA; CDR2 reads FQGNSA. In nucleotides, the CDR3 is TGTGCCAGCAGCCGAAACACTGCTTACGAGCAGTACTTC. This sequence encodes CASSRNTAYEQYF.

This clone is deemed medium-sized. The chain joins TRBV7-9 to TRBJ1-2; 8 nucleotides line up with TRBD1. With V trimmed by 5 bases and J by 2 bases, 7 bases remained unmatched. Germline CDR1 and CDR2: SEHNR and FQNEAQ (reference sequence). The length of the CDR3 is 15 residues. This CDR3 reads CASSEPGQENYGYTF. CDR3 DNA sequence: TGTGCCAGCAGCGAACCGGGACAGGAGAACTATGGCTACACCTTC.

V gene TRBV14 combines with J gene TRBJ2-2, with 9 bases lining up with TRBD2. The CDR3 totals 17 residues. J gave up 4 bases and V 1 base, and 7 bases lay outside the gene matches. Per germline, CDR1 SGHDN and CDR2 FVKESK. CDR3 sequence (DNA): TGTGCCAGCAGCCAAGCACTAGCGGGTCGTAGCACCGGGGAGCTGTTTTTT. Its protein is CASSQALAGRSTGELFF.

The gene calls are TRBV9 and TRBJ2-2, with D unresolved. V was shortened by 0 bases and J by 4 bases, with 10 bases between the two germline ends. Germline V gene lookup returns CDR1 SGDLS and CDR2 YYNGEE. CDR3 length equals 15 residues. The CDR3 DNA reads as TGTGCCAGCAGCGTAGGGGCGGCAAGCACCGGGGAGCTGTTTTTT. It yields the protein CASSVGAASTGELFF.

The rearrangement links TRBV30 to TRBJ1-5; no reliable D call. The CDR3 has 13 residues. V gave up 1 base and J gave up 3 bases, with 7 bases separating them. Germline values: CDR1 GTSNPN, CDR2 SVGIG (reference sequence). The CDR3 DNA follows: TGTGCCTGGAGTGAGGGATACAATCAGCCCCAGCATTTT. Protein: CAWSEGYNQPQHF.

The chain employs TRBV19 and TRBJ2-3, with 8 bases matching TRBD2. Germline trimming cut 6 bases from V and 7 bases from J; bases unmatched to any gene: 15. This CDR3 comprises 16 residues. From germline, CDR1 is LNHDA and CDR2 SQIVND (reference sequence). The CDR3 DNA reads as TGTGCCAGTAGCCCCCCCCGCGGTAGCGGGACATATACGCAGTATTTT. Protein sequence: CASSPPRGSGTYTQYF.

This chain uses TRBV30 with TRBJ2-1; tentative D call: TRBD2 (5 bases). This CDR3 region has 13 residues. V lost 2 bases and J 4 bases, leaving 9 bases between the germline ends. Looked up from germline, CDR1 is GTSNPN and CDR2 is SVGIG (reference sequence). This CDR3 reads CAWSSLEYNEQFF. In DNA form, the CDR3 reads TGTGCCTGGAGTTCACTAGAGTACAATGAGCAGTTCTTC.

The J gene is TRBJ1-5, the V gene TRBV28; TRBD1 matches at 7 bases. The germline V gene has CDR1 MDHEN and CDR2 SYDVKM. The CDR3 length is 15 residues. Germline trimming cut 8 bases from V and 4 bases from J; bases unmatched to any gene: 11. This CDR3 is CASGLVRDRNQPQHF. In DNA form, the CDR3 reads TGTGCCAGCGGGCTCGTCCGGGACAGAAATCAGCCCCAGCATTTT.

V gene TRBV6-5 combines with J gene TRBJ2-1; no firm D call. The germline V and J ends were trimmed by 5 bases and 1 base, with 12 bases remaining between them. This CDR3 has 15 amino acids. The V gene's germline CDR1 is MNHEY and CDR2 SVGAGI. CDR3 residues: CASSTRSGSYNEQFF. The CDR3 nucleotides are TGTGCCAGCAGTACGCGTTCTGGGTCCTACAATGAGCAGTTCTTC.